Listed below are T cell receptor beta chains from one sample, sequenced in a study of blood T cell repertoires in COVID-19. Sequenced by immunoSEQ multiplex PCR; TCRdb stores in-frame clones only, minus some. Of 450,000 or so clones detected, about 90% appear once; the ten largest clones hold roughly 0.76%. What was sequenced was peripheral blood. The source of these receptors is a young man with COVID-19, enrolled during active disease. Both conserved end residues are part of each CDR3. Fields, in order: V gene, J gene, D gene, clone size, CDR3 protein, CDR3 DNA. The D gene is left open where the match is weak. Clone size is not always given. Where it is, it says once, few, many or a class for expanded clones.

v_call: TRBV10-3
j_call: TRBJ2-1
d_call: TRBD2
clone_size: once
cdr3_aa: CAISGEAGEDEQFF
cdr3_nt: TGTGCCATCAGTGGGGAAGCGGGAGAGGATGAGCAGTTCTTC

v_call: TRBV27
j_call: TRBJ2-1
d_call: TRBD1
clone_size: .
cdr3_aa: CASSLFGQGGSNEQFF
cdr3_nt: TGTGCCAGCAGTTTATTCGGACAGGGGGGTAGCAATGAGCAGTTCTTC

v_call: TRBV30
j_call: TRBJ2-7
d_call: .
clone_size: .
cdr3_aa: CAWNGGTPIEQYF
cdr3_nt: TGTGCCTGGAATGGCGGGACCCCTATCGAGCAGTACTTC

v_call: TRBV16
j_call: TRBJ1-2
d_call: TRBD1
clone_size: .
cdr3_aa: CASSQETGGMGYTF
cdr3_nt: TGTGCCAGCAGCCAAGAAACAGGGGGCATGGGCTACACCTTC

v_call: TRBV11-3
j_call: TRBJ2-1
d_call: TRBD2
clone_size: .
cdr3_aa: CASSFKLGLAGVNEQFF
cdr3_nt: TGTGCCAGCAGCTTTAAATTGGGACTAGCGGGAGTGAATGAGCAGTTCTTC

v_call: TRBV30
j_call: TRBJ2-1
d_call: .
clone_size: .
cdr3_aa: CAWSSVPHEQFF
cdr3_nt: TGTGCCTGGAGTTCCGTTCCCCATGAGCAGTTCTTC

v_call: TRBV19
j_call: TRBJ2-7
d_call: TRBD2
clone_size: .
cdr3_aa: CASSPRTSATYEQYF
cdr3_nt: TGTGCCAGTAGTCCTAGGACTAGCGCGACCTACGAGCAGTACTTC

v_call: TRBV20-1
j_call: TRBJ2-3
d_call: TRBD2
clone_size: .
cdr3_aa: CSASSRTSASTDTQYF
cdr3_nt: TGCAGTGCTAGTTCAAGGACTAGCGCCAGCACAGATACGCAGTATTTT

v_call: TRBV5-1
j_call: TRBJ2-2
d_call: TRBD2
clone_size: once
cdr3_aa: CASSSPWASGRNTGELFF
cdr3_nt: TGCGCCAGCAGCTCCCCGTGGGCCAGCGGGAGGAACACCGGGGAGCTGTTTTTT

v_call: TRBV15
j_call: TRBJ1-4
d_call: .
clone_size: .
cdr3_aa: CATSREGETNEKLFF
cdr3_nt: TGTGCCACCAGCAGAGAAGGGGAAACTAATGAAAAACTGTTTTTT

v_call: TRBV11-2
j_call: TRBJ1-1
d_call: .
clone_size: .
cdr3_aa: CASSLDLRTEAFF
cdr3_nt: TGTGCCAGCAGCTTAGATTTGAGGACTGAAGCTTTCTTT

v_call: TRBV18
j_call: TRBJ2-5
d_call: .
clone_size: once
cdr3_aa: CASSPNSQETQYF
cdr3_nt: TGTGCCAGCTCACCAAACAGCCAAGAGACCCAGTACTTC

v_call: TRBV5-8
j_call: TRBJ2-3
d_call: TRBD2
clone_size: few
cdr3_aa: CASSSVRTSGAYTDTQYF
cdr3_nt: TGTGCCAGCAGCAGCGTCAGGACTAGCGGGGCTTACACAGATACGCAGTATTTT

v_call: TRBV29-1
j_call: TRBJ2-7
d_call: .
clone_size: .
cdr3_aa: CSVEGQDYEQYF
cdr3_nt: TGCAGCGTTGAGGGGCAGGACTACGAGCAGTACTTC

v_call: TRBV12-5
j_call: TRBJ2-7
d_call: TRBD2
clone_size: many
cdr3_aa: CASGFPSGYEQYF
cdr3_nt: TGTGCTAGTGGTTTTCCTAGCGGATACGAGCAGTACTTC

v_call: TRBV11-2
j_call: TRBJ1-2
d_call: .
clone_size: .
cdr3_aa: CASSSEGIGTF
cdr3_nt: TGTGCCAGCAGCTCTGAGGGAATCGGCACCTTC

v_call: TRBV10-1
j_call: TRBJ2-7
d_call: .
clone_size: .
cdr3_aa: CATTLATHYEQYF
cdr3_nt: TGCGCCACTACCTTAGCGACTCACTACGAGCAGTACTTC

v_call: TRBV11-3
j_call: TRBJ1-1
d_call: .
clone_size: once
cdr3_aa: CASSPRPGFSTEAFF
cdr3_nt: TGTGCCAGCAGCCCTCGTCCAGGGTTTAGCACTGAAGCTTTCTTT

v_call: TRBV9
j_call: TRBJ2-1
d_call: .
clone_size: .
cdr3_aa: CASSVVPRGNSYNEQFF
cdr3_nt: TGTGCCAGCAGCGTAGTCCCCCGGGGAAACTCCTACAATGAGCAGTTCTTC

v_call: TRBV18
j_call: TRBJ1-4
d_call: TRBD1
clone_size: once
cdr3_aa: CASSHGTATTNEKLFF
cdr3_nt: TGTGCCAGCTCACATGGGACAGCTACAACTAATGAAAAACTGTTTTTT

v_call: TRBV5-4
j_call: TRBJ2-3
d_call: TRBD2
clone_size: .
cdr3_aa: CASSLKREGRVDTQYF
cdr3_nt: TGTGCCAGCAGCTTAAAGCGGGAGGGCCGGGTTGACACGCAGTATTTT

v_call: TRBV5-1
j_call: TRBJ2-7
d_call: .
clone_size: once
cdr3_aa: CASSSERGEQYF
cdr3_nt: TGCGCCAGCAGCTCGGAAAGGGGGGAGCAGTACTTC

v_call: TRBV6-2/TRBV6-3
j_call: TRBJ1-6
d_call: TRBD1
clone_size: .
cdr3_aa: CASSADRGSYNSPLHF
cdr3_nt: TGTGCCAGCAGTGCCGACAGGGGCTCCTATAATTCACCCCTCCACTTT

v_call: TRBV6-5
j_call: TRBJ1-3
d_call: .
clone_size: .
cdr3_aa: CASRKTTVSGNTIYF
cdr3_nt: TGTGCCAGCAGAAAAACGACAGTCTCTGGAAACACCATATATTTT

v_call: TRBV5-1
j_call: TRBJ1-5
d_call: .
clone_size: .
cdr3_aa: CASSPEGDQTYSNQPQHF
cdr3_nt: TGCGCCAGCAGCCCTGAGGGAGATCAGACTTATAGCAATCAGCCCCAGCATTTT

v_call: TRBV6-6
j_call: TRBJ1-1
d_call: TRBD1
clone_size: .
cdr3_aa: CASSYETGRGSTEAFF
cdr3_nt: TGTGCCAGCAGTTACGAGACAGGGAGAGGAAGTACTGAAGCTTTCTTT

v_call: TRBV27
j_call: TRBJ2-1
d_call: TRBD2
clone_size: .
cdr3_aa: CASSPWGLAGAGEQFF
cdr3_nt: TGTGCCAGCAGCCCTTGGGGACTAGCGGGAGCGGGTGAGCAGTTCTTC

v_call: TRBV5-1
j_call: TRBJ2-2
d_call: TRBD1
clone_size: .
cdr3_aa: CASSKQTGDTGELFF
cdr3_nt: TGCGCCAGCAGTAAACAGACAGGGGACACCGGGGAGCTGTTTTTT

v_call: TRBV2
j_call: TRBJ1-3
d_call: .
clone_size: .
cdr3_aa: CASSAVRGGPGNTIYF
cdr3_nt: TGTGCCAGCAGTGCAGTTAGGGGCGGCCCTGGAAACACCATATATTTT

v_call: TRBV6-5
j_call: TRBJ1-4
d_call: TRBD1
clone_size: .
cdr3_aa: CASRPQGPPEKLFF
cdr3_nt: TGTGCCAGCAGACCACAGGGGCCACCGGAAAAACTGTTTTTT

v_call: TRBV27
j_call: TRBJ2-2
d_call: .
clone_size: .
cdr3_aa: CASSFPPPTGELFF
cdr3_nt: TGTGCCAGCAGTTTCCCTCCTCCGACCGGGGAGCTGTTTTTT

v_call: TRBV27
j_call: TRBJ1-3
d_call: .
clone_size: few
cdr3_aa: CASSSYGSGNTIYF
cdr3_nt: TGTGCCAGCAGTTCATACGGTTCTGGAAACACCATATATTTT

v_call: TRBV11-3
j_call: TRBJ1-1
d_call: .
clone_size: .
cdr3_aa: CASSLIVLGEAFF
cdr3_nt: TGTGCCAGCAGCTTAATTGTGCTGGGCGAAGCTTTCTTT

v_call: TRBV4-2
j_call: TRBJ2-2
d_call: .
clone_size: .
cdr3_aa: CASSQDRGYTGELFF
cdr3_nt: TGTGCCAGCAGCCAAGATCGGGGATACACCGGGGAGCTGTTTTTT

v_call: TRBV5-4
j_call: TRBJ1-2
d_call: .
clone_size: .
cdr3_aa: CASSKESGNYGYTF
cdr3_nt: TGTGCCAGCAGCAAAGAATCGGGAAACTATGGCTACACCTTC

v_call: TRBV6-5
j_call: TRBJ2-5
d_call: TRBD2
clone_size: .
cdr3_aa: CASSYGGVQETQYF
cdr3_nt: TGTGCCAGCAGTTACGGGGGGGTCCAGGAGACCCAGTACTTC

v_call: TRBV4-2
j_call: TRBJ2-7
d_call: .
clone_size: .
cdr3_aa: CASSQERYHEQYF
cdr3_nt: TGTGCCAGCAGCCAAGAGCGCTACCACGAGCAGTACTTC

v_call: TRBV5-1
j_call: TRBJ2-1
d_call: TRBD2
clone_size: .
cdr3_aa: CASSLVTSGSLGEQFF
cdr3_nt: TGCGCCAGCAGCTTGGTGACTAGCGGGAGTCTAGGTGAGCAGTTCTTC

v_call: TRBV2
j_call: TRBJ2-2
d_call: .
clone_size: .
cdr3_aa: CASTRVGQGGGELFF
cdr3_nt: TGTGCCAGCACCCGGGTGGGGCAGGGCGGCGGGGAGCTGTTTTTT

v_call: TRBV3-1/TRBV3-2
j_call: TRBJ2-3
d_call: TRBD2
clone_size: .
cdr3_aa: CASSQRPGLVFGPADTQYF
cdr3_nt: TGTGCCAGCAGCCAACGACCGGGACTAGTATTTGGCCCTGCAGATACGCAGTATTTT